This T cell receptor (beta chain) was documented in a study of T cell responses to AZD1222 COVID-19 vaccine. The wider study: Second-dose recipients at about 4 or about 12 weeks were treated as one pooled group.

Findings of the study overall: A reported finding is that nearly half of spike-specific TCRs target unmutated variant regions. Donor demographics were predominantly white British with a female majority; clonal diversity may be underestimated.

Clones were read by immunoSEQ multiplex PCR, and TCRdb kept only the in-frame ones, dropping some. This repertoire shows 95,000 to 100,000 clones, more than 75% found once; its top ten account for 15% to 20%. The V end was cut by 2 bases, the J end by 1 base, with 1 base between. Germline V gene sequence: CDR1 SGHRS, CDR2 YFSETQ. There are 12 residues in the CDR3. In regard to this clone: The target antigen is unknown.

The material sequenced was peripheral blood, taken on day 0 of AZD1222 vaccination. The chain joins TRBV5-1 to TRBJ2-1, with unresolved D. This receptor was obtained from an adult in good health. The CDR3, as DNA: TGCGCCAGCAGCTTTTCCTACAATGAGCAGTTCTTC. The encoded protein is CASSFSYNEQFF.